This is a list of T cell receptor beta chains from one sample in a study of cytomegalovirus exposure and HLA in healthy donors. Generated by immunoSEQ multiplex PCR, the TCRdb table keeps only in-frame clones and is missing some. The repertoire holds roughly 170,000 clones, approximately 84% seen once, with around 5% in the top ten. The specimen was PBMCs. The receptors originated from a girl aged 10 to 17 in good health and CMV-seropositive. CDR3s include the opening cysteine and the closing phenylalanine or tryptophan. The order of the fields is D gene, J gene, V gene, clone size, CDR3 protein, CDR3 DNA. D genes are given only for firm matches. Not every row has a clone size; where given, it reads once, few, many or a size class.

d_gene: TRBD1
j_gene: TRBJ1-2
v_gene: TRBV5-6
abundance: .
CDR3aa: CASSLGTGASNPYGYTF
CDR3nt: TGTGCCAGCAGCTTGGGGACAGGGGCGTCTAACCCCTATGGCTACACCTTC

d_gene: TRBD1
j_gene: TRBJ2-7
v_gene: TRBV4-3
abundance: .
CDR3aa: CASSQDIDRGRPRSYEQYF
CDR3nt: TGCGCCAGCAGCCAAGATATCGACAGGGGTCGACCCCGCTCCTACGAGCAGTACTTC

d_gene: .
j_gene: TRBJ1-4
v_gene: TRBV21-1
abundance: .
CDR3aa: CASSKNGTDGATNEKLFF
CDR3nt: TGTGCCAGCAGCAAAAACGGGACAGATGGGGCAACTAATGAAAAACTGTTTTTT

d_gene: TRBD1
j_gene: TRBJ1-2
v_gene: TRBV2
abundance: .
CDR3aa: CASSETGQGSTNYGYTF
CDR3nt: TGTGCCAGCAGTGAAACCGGACAGGGGTCGACTAACTATGGCTACACCTTC

d_gene: .
j_gene: TRBJ1-2
v_gene: TRBV9
abundance: .
CDR3aa: CASNRDTNYGYTF
CDR3nt: TGTGCCAGCAACCGGGATACTAACTATGGCTACACCTTC

d_gene: .
j_gene: TRBJ1-1
v_gene: TRBV6-1
abundance: .
CDR3aa: CASSDEWTEAFF
CDR3nt: TGTGCCAGCAGTGATGAGTGGACTGAAGCTTTCTTT

d_gene: TRBD1
j_gene: TRBJ1-1
v_gene: TRBV7-9
abundance: once
CDR3aa: CASSYGQGRATEAFF
CDR3nt: TGTGCCAGCAGCTACGGACAGGGGAGGGCCACTGAAGCTTTCTTT

d_gene: .
j_gene: TRBJ1-1
v_gene: TRBV7-9
abundance: .
CDR3aa: CASSRQVEAFF
CDR3nt: TGTGCCAGCAGCCGACAGGTTGAAGCTTTCTTT

d_gene: TRBD1
j_gene: TRBJ1-1
v_gene: TRBV19
abundance: .
CDR3aa: CASGQGLNTEAFF
CDR3nt: TGTGCCAGTGGACAGGGATTGAACACTGAAGCTTTCTTT

d_gene: TRBD2
j_gene: TRBJ2-3
v_gene: TRBV30
abundance: .
CDR3aa: CAWRGAGGPDTQYF
CDR3nt: TGTGCCTGGAGAGGAGCGGGGGGGCCAGATACGCAGTATTTT

d_gene: .
j_gene: TRBJ1-4
v_gene: TRBV13
abundance: few
CDR3aa: CASSLGRGEKLFF
CDR3nt: TGTGCCAGCAGCTTAGGCCGCGGTGAAAAACTGTTTTTT

d_gene: TRBD2
j_gene: TRBJ2-7
v_gene: TRBV7-8
abundance: .
CDR3aa: CASSSNPRGDSYEQYF
CDR3nt: TGTGCCAGCAGCTCCAATCCGCGGGGGGATTCCTACGAGCAGTACTTC

d_gene: TRBD1
j_gene: TRBJ1-5
v_gene: TRBV5-8
abundance: .
CDR3aa: CASSSDRGLGQPQHF
CDR3nt: TGTGCCAGCAGCTCGGACAGGGGGCTGGGTCAGCCCCAGCATTTT

d_gene: .
j_gene: TRBJ1-5
v_gene: TRBV5-4
abundance: few
CDR3aa: CASSLGDGSNQPQHF
CDR3nt: TGTGCCAGCAGCTTAGGGGATGGGAGCAATCAGCCCCAGCATTTT

d_gene: .
j_gene: TRBJ2-7
v_gene: TRBV6-6
abundance: .
CDR3aa: CASSFDTAYEQYF
CDR3nt: TGTGCCAGCAGTTTCGACACCGCCTACGAGCAGTACTTC

d_gene: .
j_gene: TRBJ1-2
v_gene: TRBV27
abundance: .
CDR3aa: CASSLEGYTTANYGYTF
CDR3nt: TGTGCCAGCAGCTTAGAAGGCTACACTACCGCTAACTATGGCTACACCTTC

d_gene: TRBD1
j_gene: TRBJ1-2
v_gene: TRBV6-5
abundance: .
CDR3aa: CASSRTGVDGGYTF
CDR3nt: TGTGCCAGCAGTCGGACAGGGGTGGATGGTGGCTACACCTTC

d_gene: TRBD1
j_gene: TRBJ1-1
v_gene: TRBV19
abundance: .
CDR3aa: CASIRQGWTEAFF
CDR3nt: TGTGCCAGTATTCGACAGGGTTGGACTGAAGCTTTCTTT

d_gene: TRBD2
j_gene: TRBJ2-1
v_gene: TRBV2
abundance: .
CDR3aa: CASSEAPSGGASRFF
CDR3nt: TGTGCCAGCAGTGAAGCGCCTAGCGGGGGGGCCTCTCGGTTCTTC

d_gene: .
j_gene: TRBJ1-1
v_gene: TRBV6-1
abundance: .
CDR3aa: CASSRADRNTEAFF
CDR3nt: TGTGCCAGCAGTCGAGCGGACAGGAACACTGAAGCTTTCTTT

d_gene: .
j_gene: TRBJ1-1
v_gene: TRBV5-5
abundance: .
CDR3aa: CASSLGRGSGNTEAFF
CDR3nt: TGTGCCAGCAGCCTCGGACGGGGAAGTGGGAACACTGAAGCTTTCTTT

d_gene: TRBD2
j_gene: TRBJ2-1
v_gene: TRBV2
abundance: .
CDR3aa: CASSEAWDYLNEQFF
CDR3nt: TGTGCCAGCAGTGAAGCCTGGGACTACCTCAATGAGCAGTTCTTC

d_gene: .
j_gene: TRBJ1-2
v_gene: TRBV5-6
abundance: .
CDR3aa: CASSLGLYRGGYGYTF
CDR3nt: TGTGCCAGCAGCTTGGGTTTATATCGTGGAGGTTATGGCTACACCTTC

d_gene: .
j_gene: TRBJ1-1
v_gene: TRBV5-5
abundance: .
CDR3aa: CASSLAVVRVTEAFF
CDR3nt: TGTGCCAGCAGCTTGGCTGTAGTCAGGGTGACTGAAGCTTTCTTT

d_gene: .
j_gene: TRBJ2-5
v_gene: TRBV9
abundance: .
CDR3aa: CASSVGSKETQYF
CDR3nt: TGTGCCAGCAGCGTAGGTTCCAAAGAGACCCAGTACTTC

d_gene: TRBD2
j_gene: TRBJ2-7
v_gene: TRBV28
abundance: .
CDR3aa: CASSPWAGGTYEQYF
CDR3nt: TGTGCCAGCAGCCCCTGGGCGGGGGGCACCTACGAGCAGTACTTC

d_gene: TRBD2
j_gene: TRBJ2-1
v_gene: TRBV27
abundance: .
CDR3aa: CASSLGTSGGDQQFF
CDR3nt: TGTGCCAGCAGTTTAGGGACTAGCGGGGGGGATCAGCAGTTCTTC

d_gene: .
j_gene: TRBJ1-1
v_gene: TRBV5-4
abundance: .
CDR3aa: CASSLEVGYTEAFF
CDR3nt: TGTGCCAGCAGCTTGGAAGTGGGCTACACTGAAGCTTTCTTT

d_gene: .
j_gene: TRBJ1-2
v_gene: TRBV19
abundance: few
CDR3aa: CASSILSVREVSYGYTF
CDR3nt: TGTGCCAGTAGTATTCTATCGGTCAGGGAGGTGTCCTATGGCTACACCTTC

d_gene: .
j_gene: TRBJ2-2
v_gene: TRBV6-1
abundance: .
CDR3aa: CASRDSMNTGELFF
CDR3nt: TGTGCCAGCAGGGACAGTATGAACACCGGGGAGCTGTTTTTT

d_gene: TRBD1
j_gene: TRBJ1-6
v_gene: TRBV5-1
abundance: few
CDR3aa: CASSSGQPNSPLHF
CDR3nt: TGCGCCAGCAGCTCGGGACAGCCCAATTCACCCCTCCACTTT

d_gene: .
j_gene: TRBJ1-1
v_gene: TRBV27
abundance: once
CDR3aa: CASSFSGEAFF
CDR3nt: TGTGCCAGCAGTTTCTCCGGTGAAGCTTTCTTT

d_gene: .
j_gene: TRBJ1-3
v_gene: TRBV27
abundance: .
CDR3aa: CASSPVDLSGNTIYF
CDR3nt: TGTGCCAGCAGTCCCGTAGATCTCTCTGGAAACACCATATATTTT

d_gene: TRBD1
j_gene: TRBJ1-4
v_gene: TRBV4-1
abundance: .
CDR3aa: CASSQPDRSNEKLFF
CDR3nt: TGCGCCAGCAGCCAGCCGGACAGGAGTAATGAAAAACTGTTTTTT

d_gene: TRBD1
j_gene: TRBJ1-3
v_gene: TRBV9
abundance: .
CDR3aa: CASSVRDRGGNTIYF
CDR3nt: TGTGCCAGCAGCGTAAGGGACAGGGGCGGAAACACCATATATTTT

d_gene: .
j_gene: TRBJ2-7
v_gene: TRBV19
abundance: .
CDR3aa: CASSMLPGYEQYF
CDR3nt: TGTGCCAGTAGTATGCTTCCGGGCTACGAGCAGTACTTC

d_gene: .
j_gene: TRBJ2-5
v_gene: TRBV9
abundance: once
CDR3aa: CASSVATGYQETQYF
CDR3nt: TGTGCCAGCAGCGTTGCAACAGGGTACCAAGAGACCCAGTACTTC

d_gene: .
j_gene: TRBJ2-7
v_gene: TRBV4-1
abundance: .
CDR3aa: CASSQALSSSYEQYF
CDR3nt: TGCGCCAGCAGCCAAGCATTATCGAGCTCCTACGAGCAGTACTTC

d_gene: TRBD2
j_gene: TRBJ2-7
v_gene: TRBV12-5
abundance: few
CDR3aa: CASGLVSGGGSYEQYF
CDR3nt: TGTGCTAGTGGTTTAGTGTCGGGGGGAGGCTCCTACGAGCAGTACTTC

d_gene: .
j_gene: TRBJ1-1
v_gene: TRBV5-3
abundance: .
CDR3aa: CARSYDTHRNTEAFF
CDR3nt: TGTGCCAGAAGTTACGACACTCACCGGAACACTGAAGCTTTCTTT